One sample yielded the 12 T cell receptor beta chains listed below, sequenced in a study of PD-L1 blockade in urothelial cancer. Generated by immunoSEQ multiplex PCR, the TCRdb table keeps only in-frame clones and is missing some. Altogether approximately 38,000 clones are present, around 88% being singletons, with the ten largest covering roughly a sixth. The material sequenced was PBMCs, taken around atezolizumab (anti-PD-L1) treatment. These receptors came from a man in his fifties or sixties with urothelial cancer.

This chain uses TRBV5-1 with TRBJ1-1; no reliable D call. V lost 1 base to trimming and J lost 0 bases, with 4 bases between them. This CDR3 comprises 13 residues. Germline CDR1 SGHRS, CDR2 YFSETQ. The CDR3 bases are TGCGCCAGCAGCTTGTATCTGAACACTGAAGCTTTCTTT. It encodes CASSLYLNTEAFF. Full variable domain (missing parts from reference TRBV5-1 and TRBJ1-1): KAGVTQTPRYLIKTRGQQVTLSCSPISGHRSVSWYQQTPGQGLQFLFEYFSETQRNKGNFPGRFSGRQFSNSRSEMNVSTLELGDSALYLCASSLYLNTEAFFGQGTRLTVV.

The J gene is TRBJ2-1, the V gene TRBV27, with 8 bases identical to TRBD1. Trimming removed 7 bases from V and 5 bases from J; junction bases left unmatched: 7. Germline assignment: CDR1 MNHEY and CDR2 SMNVEV (reference sequence). This CDR3 is built from 14 residues. The CDR3 sequence is CASNPTDRDNEQFF. CDR3 nucleotides: TGTGCCAGCAACCCTACGGACAGGGACAATGAGCAGTTCTTC.

V and J are TRBV5-1 and TRBJ1-1, with D perhaps TRBD1 (6 bases). V shed 0 bases and J shed 4 bases, with 13 bases lying between them. Germline CDR1 is SGHRS and CDR2 is YFSETQ. The CDR3 is 15 residues long. The CDR3 is CASSLGGGRVTEAFF. CDR3 coding DNA: TGCGCCAGCAGCTTGGGGGGGGGCAGGGTCACTGAAGCTTTCTTT.

The V and J genes are TRBV5-6 and TRBJ2-7; 9 positions match TRBD1. Looked up from germline, CDR1 is SGHDT and CDR2 is YYEEEE. V lost 5 bases, J lost 3 bases, and 9 bases stayed unmatched. CDR3 length: 15 residues. The CDR3 DNA follows: TGTGCCAGCAGACCCCCAGGGACAGGGTTCTACGAGCAGTACTTC. Translating gives CASRPPGTGFYEQYF. Complete variable domain (other parts from reference TRBV5-6 and TRBJ2-7): DAGVTQSPTHLIKTRGQQVTLRCSPKSGHDTVSWYQQALGQGPQFIFQYYEEEERQRGNFPDRFSGHQFPNYSSELNVNALLLGDSALYLCASRPPGTGFYEQYFGPGTRLTVT.

This clone appeared once. J is TRBJ2-1 and V is TRBV29-1; TRBD2 matches at 15 bases. The CDR3 loop spans 14 amino acids. Trimming took 6 bases from V and 7 from J; bases not matched to a gene: 4. Germline CDR1 is SQVTM and CDR2 is ANQGSEA. CDR3: CSVDGLAGGNEQFF. The CDR3 DNA follows: TGCAGCGTGGATGGACTAGCGGGGGGGAATGAGCAGTTCTTC.

V and J are TRBV7-9 and TRBJ2-7; D not certain. This CDR3 is 15 amino acids long. Germline CDR1 and CDR2: SEHNR and FQNEAQ (reference sequence). V gave up 5 bases and J gave up 1 base, with 15 bases separating them. The CDR3, as DNA: TGTGCCAGCAGCCCGTTTGGCACCCAATCCTACGAGCAGTACTTC. Translation: CASSPFGTQSYEQYF.

The chain couples TRBV7-6 to TRBJ2-5; the match to TRBD2 covers 15 bases. Looked up from germline, CDR1 is SGHVS and CDR2 is FNYEAQ. Trimming cost V 4 bases and J 4 bases; bases outside gene matches: 4. CDR3 length: 16 residues. The DNA for the CDR3 is TGTGCCAGCAGCTCCGGACTAGCGGGGGGGCGAGAGACCCAGTACTTC. This encodes CASSSGLAGGRETQYF.

In this sample, this clone turned up a few times. This chain connects TRBV6-1 to TRBJ2-1; TRBD1 matches 7 bases. V was pared by 6 bases and J by 8 bases, with 7 bases of the junction left unmatched. The CDR3 length is 13 residues. CDR1 is MNHNS and CDR2 is SASEGT in the germline V gene. For the CDR3, the DNA is TGTGCCAGCAGATTGACAGGGTTTGATGAGCAGTTCTTC. Translating gives CASRLTGFDEQFF.

This clone appeared a few times. The V gene is TRBV7-9, the J gene TRBJ1-2; D is undetermined. The V and J ends lost 5 bases and 0 bases respectively, with 10 bases between them. CDR1 and CDR2 (germline): SEHNR, FQNEAQ (reference sequence). CDR3 length equals 14 residues. DNA of the CDR3: TGTGCCAGCAGCCGAGGGAGCTCTAACTATGGCTACACCTTC. Its protein product is CASSRGSSNYGYTF.

In its sample, this clone was seen once. V and J are TRBV10-1 and TRBJ2-3, with 8 bases fitting TRBD2. Germline V gives CDR1 WNHNN, CDR2 SYGVQD (reference sequence). V was pared by 7 bases and J by 2 bases, with 8 bases of the junction left unmatched. The length of the CDR3 is 15 residues. CDR3: CASTPGAGDTDTQYF. The CDR3 DNA follows: TGCGCCAGCACCCCAGGAGCGGGGGACACAGATACGCAGTATTTT.

With regard to this clone: An end of the junction differs from the germline gene, which may be a read error. CDR3 loop: CASSIGSLAGGPVF. CDR3 sequence (DNA): TGTGCCAGTAGTATAGGTTCCCTAGCGGGAGGGCCGGTCTTC. V and J are TRBV19 and TRBJ2-1; 12 bases line up with TRBD2. The CDR3 sequence is 14 residues long. Germline V lookup: CDR1 LNHDA, CDR2 SQIVND (reference sequence).

CDR3 sequence (DNA): TGTGCCAGCAGCTTAGGTAGTAGCGGGGGCCGGGAGCAGTACTTC. Translated, it gives CASSLGSSGGREQYF. The chain uses TRBV7-8 and TRBJ2-7, with 9 bases that match TRBD2. The CDR3 runs 15 residues. Germline CDR1 is SGHVS and CDR2 is FQNEAQ. The V gene end was trimmed by 1 base and the J gene end by 7 bases; junction bases not matched to a gene: 8.